The clone carrying this T cell receptor (beta chain) was recorded once. The antigen is undetermined. Viral peptide pool expansion of antigen-specific CD4+ T cells preceded sequencing in the ViraFEST assay. After roughly eleven days in culture, the CD4+ T cells were isolated. BNT162b2 vaccine or mRNA-1273 vaccine was given to participants in two doses. Sequencing was performed with immunoSEQ multiplex PCR; in TCRdb, only in-frame clones are kept and a portion is missing. The sample lists about 48,000 clones; over 60% were seen once. Germline V gives CDR1 WNHNN, CDR2 SYGVQD (reference sequence). V lost 7 bases and J lost 6, with 12 bases in between. This CDR3 has 13 amino acids. The data were obtained in a study of vaccination effects on CD4 cells after COVID-19. Study outcomes and limitations: Clones induced by infection and by vaccine showed marked clonal contraction late after vaccination.

The clonotype originates from a human donor who received a COVID-19 vaccine. The specimen comprised CD4+ T cells from PBMCs cultured with HCoV-OC43 spike peptides, sampled after COVID-19 vaccination. Subset noted: HCoV-OC43 spike overlapping peptide pool stimulation. The rearrangement joins TRBV10-1 to TRBJ2-2; D unclear. CDR3 bases: TGCGCCAGCATGGGTCTATTCGCCGGGGAGCTGTTTTTT. Translation gives CASMGLFAGELFF.